These T cell receptor beta chains were read from a single sample in a study of shared clonotypes between healthy human individuals. Clones were read by immunoSEQ multiplex PCR, and TCRdb kept only the in-frame ones, dropping some. The repertoire consists of some 680,000 clones, with 60% to 75% occurring once and the leading ten covering around 1.8%. Sequencing used memory CD4+ T cells sorted from blood. These receptors were collected from a woman between 25 and 40 years old in good health. Both conserved end residues are part of each CDR3. D genes are given only for firm matches. Expanded clones are given a class, and other clones once, few, many or no size at all.

>-|TRBJ2-7|TRBV2|-
CASSELPRTLYEQYF
TGTGCCAGCAGTGAGCTTCCAAGAACCCTCTACGAGCAGTACTTC
>-|TRBJ2-7|TRBV4-1|TRBD1
CASSQPTGGGSYEQYF
TGCGCCAGCAGCCAACCGACAGGGGGGGGCTCCTACGAGCAGTACTTC
>-|TRBJ2-7|TRBV28|-
CASSTSSLGDGDEQYF
TGTGCCAGCAGTACATCCTCCCTGGGGGATGGCGACGAGCAGTACTTC
>many|TRBJ2-5|TRBV6-5|TRBD1
CASNLGTAKETQYF
TGTGCCAGCAACCTAGGGACAGCCAAAGAGACCCAGTACTTC
>-|TRBJ2-2|TRBV7-8|TRBD2
CASSLDPGLAGKTGELFF
TGTGCCAGCAGCTTAGATCCGGGACTAGCGGGCAAAACCGGGGAGCTGTTTTTT
>few|TRBJ2-2|TRBV19|TRBD2
CATGGSAYTGELFF
TGTGCCACGGGCGGGAGCGCCTACACCGGGGAGCTGTTTTTT
>-|TRBJ1-5|TRBV19|-
CASSIAPGQTGTSPQHF
TGTGCCAGTAGTATAGCGCCTGGGCAGACAGGTACGTCGCCCCAGCATTTT
>-|TRBJ2-7|TRBV2|-
CASRRDLAGDEQYF
TGTGCCAGCAGGAGGGACTTGGCCGGGGACGAGCAGTACTTC
>-|TRBJ2-7|TRBV23-1|-
CARTGKPYEQYF
TGCGCCAGAACAGGGAAACCTTACGAGCAGTACTTC
>once|TRBJ2-1|TRBV5-6|-
CASSLPQSYNEQFF
TGTGCCAGCAGCTTACCCCAGAGCTACAATGAGCAGTTCTTC
>-|TRBJ1-2|TRBV7-9|-
CASSFSEPVYTF
TGTGCCAGCAGTTTTTCGGAACCGGTCTACACCTTC
>few|TRBJ2-1|TRBV6-6|-
CASSIQAGLYNEQFF
TGTGCCAGCTCAATCCAGGCAGGGCTTTACAATGAGCAGTTCTTC
>-|TRBJ2-5|TRBV5-1|TRBD2
CASSPNIFLAGVETQYF
TGCGCCAGCAGCCCTAATATATTTCTAGCGGGAGTAGAGACCCAGTACTTC
>-|TRBJ2-1|TRBV30|-
CAWSHPSHNPLNEQFF
TGTGCCTGGAGTCACCCTAGTCATAACCCGCTCAATGAGCAGTTCTTC
>once|TRBJ2-4|TRBV11-3|-
CASSSPGWEIKDIQYF
TGTGCCAGCAGCTCCCCGGGGTGGGAGATAAAGGACATTCAGTACTTC
>-|TRBJ2-7|TRBV6-1|-
CASSEIGWIYEQYF
TGTGCCAGCAGTGAAATTGGGTGGATCTACGAGCAGTACTTC
>-|TRBJ1-5|TRBV19|TRBD1
CASRETGVSNQPQHF
TGTGCCAGTAGGGAGACAGGGGTTAGCAATCAGCCCCAGCATTTT
>-|TRBJ1-3|TRBV10-1|-
CASGVGGNTIYF
TGCGCCAGCGGGGTCGGTGGAAACACCATATATTTT
>-|TRBJ1-5|TRBV27|-
CASSLDIYSNQPQHF
TGTGCCAGCAGTTTAGACATCTATAGCAATCAGCCCCAGCATTTT
>few|TRBJ2-2|TRBV19|TRBD2
CASWRGAAGGNTGELFF
TGTGCCAGTTGGAGAGGGGCAGCGGGAGGGAACACCGGGGAGCTGTTTTTT
>-|TRBJ2-5|TRBV9|-
CASSVASLETQYF
TGTGCCAGCAGCGTCGCTAGTCTCGAGACCCAGTACTTC
>-|TRBJ1-5|TRBV11-2|-
CASCRDGRYSNQPQHF
TGTGCCAGCTGCCGGGACGGACGCTATAGCAATCAGCCCCAGCATTTT
>-|TRBJ2-1|TRBV11-2|TRBD2
CASSLVSGLYNEQFF
TGTGCCAGCAGCTTGGTTAGCGGGCTATACAATGAGCAGTTCTTC
>-|TRBJ1-1|TRBV6-1|-
CASSESGGRGSEAFF
TGTGCCAGCAGTGAAAGCGGGGGCAGAGGGTCTGAAGCTTTCTTT
>-|TRBJ2-3|TRBV7-2|TRBD2
CASSLGTSGTDTQYF
TGTGCCAGCAGCTTAGGGACTAGCGGCACAGATACGCAGTATTTT
>-|TRBJ2-3|TRBV9|-
CASSSEGRGTDTQYF
TGTGCCAGCAGCTCGGAGGGCCGGGGCACAGATACGCAGTATTTT
>-|TRBJ2-2|TRBV14|-
CASSLQGNTGELFF
TGTGCCAGCAGCCTACAGGGGAACACCGGGGAGCTGTTTTTT
>-|TRBJ2-2|TRBV25-1|-
CASSPGAGELFF
TGTGCCAGCAGTCCGGGGGCCGGGGAGCTGTTTTTT
>-|TRBJ1-2|TRBV28|-
CASTLGANYGYTF
TGTGCCAGCACCTTAGGAGCTAACTATGGCTACACCTTC
>-|TRBJ2-5|TRBV11-2|TRBD1
CASSLGTGTGEETQYF
TGTGCCAGCAGCTTAGGGACCGGGACAGGGGAAGAGACCCAGTACTTC
>few|TRBJ2-1|TRBV5-1|TRBD2
CASTPGSGTSGLAEQFF
TGCGCCAGCACACCCGGATCCGGGACTAGCGGCTTGGCTGAGCAGTTCTTC
>-|TRBJ1-1|TRBV10-3|-
CATTVNTEAFF
TGTGCCACGACAGTGAACACTGAAGCTTTCTTT
>-|TRBJ2-7|TRBV14|-
CASSPVGLYEQYF
TGTGCCAGCAGCCCCGTGGGACTCTACGAGCAGTACTTC
>-|TRBJ1-2|TRBV7-2|-
CASSDKGAGGWGYTF
TGTGCCAGCAGCGACAAAGGGGCCGGGGGCTGGGGCTACACCTTC
>few|TRBJ1-3|TRBV29-1|-
CSGISTGNTIYF
TGCAGCGGTATATCAACTGGAAACACCATATATTTT
>few|TRBJ2-1|TRBV27|TRBD1
CASSLRGQGRNEQFF
TGTGCCAGCAGTTTAAGGGGACAGGGGCGGAATGAGCAGTTCTTC
>medium-sized|TRBJ1-2|TRBV6-6|-
CASSPTDYGYTF
TGTGCCAGCAGTCCAACGGACTATGGCTACACCTTC
>few|TRBJ1-5|TRBV28|TRBD1
CASSPAGTGLPGPQHF
TGTGCCAGCAGCCCCGCCGGGACAGGCCTACCCGGGCCCCAGCATTTT
>-|TRBJ2-7|TRBV11-2|-
CASSPRTESSYEQYF
TGTGCCAGCAGCCCGCGGACAGAAAGCTCCTACGAGCAGTACTTC
>-|TRBJ2-1|TRBV27|-
CASSSRPQNEQFF
TGTGCCAGCAGTTCCCGCCCACAGAATGAGCAGTTCTTC
>-|TRBJ2-1|TRBV2|TRBD1
CASIKDRASYNEQFF
TGTGCCAGCATCAAAGACAGGGCCTCCTACAATGAGCAGTTCTTC
>-|TRBJ1-1|TRBV10-3|-
CAISESDRENTEAFF
TGTGCCATCAGTGAGTCAGATAGAGAGAACACTGAAGCTTTCTTT
>-|TRBJ2-3|TRBV7-6|TRBD1
CASSLGAGGTDTQYF
TGTGCCAGCAGCTTAGGGGCAGGGGGAACAGATACGCAGTATTTT
>-|TRBJ1-1|TRBV7-9|-
CASSFQSYTEAFF
TGTGCCAGCAGCTTCCAGAGCTACACTGAAGCTTTCTTT
>once|TRBJ2-7|TRBV18|TRBD1
CASSRVRQGEQYF
TGTGCCAGCTCACGAGTCCGACAGGGCGAGCAGTACTTC
>-|TRBJ2-7|TRBV7-2|TRBD2
CASRHHRPRREGPTYEQYF
TGTGCCAGCAGGCACCACCGACCCAGGCGGGAGGGCCCCACCTACGAGCAGTACTTC
>few|TRBJ2-4|TRBV6-1|-
CASSADHRNIQYF
TGTGCCAGCAGTGCGGACCATCGGAACATTCAGTACTTC
>-|TRBJ1-5|TRBV7-2|TRBD1
CASSHPGRRDRASQPQHF
TGTGCCAGCAGCCATCCCGGCCGCAGGGACAGGGCCTCTCAGCCCCAGCATTTT
>-|TRBJ1-1|TRBV5-1|-
CASSLGGSGTEAFF
TGCGCCAGCAGCTTGGGCGGGTCAGGCACTGAAGCTTTCTTT
>-|TRBJ2-3|TRBV4-1|TRBD2
CASSPGLVGTDTQYF
TGCGCCAGCAGCCCGGGACTAGTCGGCACAGATACGCAGTATTTT
>-|TRBJ2-7|TRBV18|TRBD1
CASSPRQGVYEQYF
TGTGCCAGCTCACCACGACAGGGGGTCTACGAGCAGTACTTC
>-|TRBJ1-3|TRBV5-1|-
CASSLVSGVSPTGNTIYF
TGCGCCAGCAGCTTGGTGTCAGGGGTTAGCCCTACTGGAAACACCATATATTTT
>-|TRBJ2-7|TRBV5-1|-
CASSLETGGSEQYF
TGCGCCAGCAGCTTGGAGACAGGAGGGTCGGAGCAGTACTTC
>-|TRBJ2-5|TRBV6-1|-
CARSTGSKIQETQYF
TGTGCCAGGTCGACAGGCTCCAAGATTCAAGAGACCCAGTACTTC
>-|TRBJ1-1|TRBV5-1|TRBD1
CASSLLGQGDTEAFF
TGCGCCAGCAGCTTGTTAGGACAGGGGGACACTGAAGCTTTCTTT
>-|TRBJ1-2|TRBV28|-
CASSSPHRYYGYTF
TGTGCCAGCAGTTCTCCTCACAGGTACTATGGCTACACCTTC
>-|TRBJ2-7|TRBV19|TRBD2
CASSSSAGTNEQYF
TGTGCCAGTAGTTCCTCAGCGGGAACTAACGAGCAGTACTTC
>few|TRBJ1-1|TRBV20-1|-
CSGRENTEAFF
TGCAGTGGGCGCGAGAACACTGAAGCTTTCTTT
>-|TRBJ2-3|TRBV6-1|-
CASYTRGDTQYF
TGTGCCAGCTATACTAGGGGAGATACGCAGTATTTT
>few|TRBJ1-5|TRBV28|TRBD1
CASSPQGSQPQHF
TGTGCCAGCAGCCCACAGGGGTCTCAGCCCCAGCATTTT